The rows below give T cell receptor beta chains drawn from one sample of a study of beta chain features in type 1 diabetes. The table came from immunoSEQ multiplex PCR; TCRdb's copy has only in-frame clones and leaves some out. The sample holds more than 150,000 clones; 7% to 10% are singletons and the top ten take 2% to 2.5%. Sequencing input: central memory CD4+ T cells from blood. The receptors were sampled from a woman between 18 and 29 years old in good health. CDR3s include the opening cysteine and the closing phenylalanine or tryptophan. The D gene is left open where the match is weak. Clone size is not always given. Where it is, it says once, few, many or a class for expanded clones.

J gene: TRBJ2-7
clone size: .
D gene: .
V gene: TRBV11-3
CDR3 protein: CASSLRSTQSYEQYF
CDR3 DNA: TGTGCCAGCAGCTTGAGGAGCACACAATCCTACGAGCAGTACTTC

J gene: TRBJ2-1
clone size: many
D gene: TRBD1
V gene: TRBV19
CDR3 protein: CASSRQGNEQFF
CDR3 DNA: TGTGCCAGTAGTAGACAGGGGAATGAGCAGTTCTTC

J gene: TRBJ2-5
clone size: .
D gene: .
V gene: TRBV11-2
CDR3 protein: CASSSLQETQYF
CDR3 DNA: TGTGCCAGCAGCTCGTTACAGGAGACCCAGTACTTC

J gene: TRBJ1-1
clone size: .
D gene: .
V gene: TRBV10-3
CDR3 protein: CAISTDRNTEAFF
CDR3 DNA: TGTGCCATCAGTACCGACAGGAACACTGAAGCTTTCTTT

J gene: TRBJ1-1
clone size: .
D gene: .
V gene: TRBV18
CDR3 protein: CASSNRDIDAFF
CDR3 DNA: TGTGCCAGTTCTAACCGGGACATAGACGCTTTCTTT

J gene: TRBJ1-5
clone size: few
D gene: .
V gene: TRBV7-2
CDR3 protein: CASSLQGPGPQHF
CDR3 DNA: TGTGCCAGCAGCTTACAGGGGCCGGGGCCCCAGCATTTT

J gene: TRBJ2-7
clone size: few
D gene: TRBD2
V gene: TRBV2
CDR3 protein: CASSGGGGMLPYEQYF
CDR3 DNA: TGTGCCAGCAGTGGGGGGGGAGGGATGCTGCCCTACGAGCAGTACTTC

J gene: TRBJ1-2
clone size: few
D gene: .
V gene: TRBV9
CDR3 protein: CASSLEGYGYTF
CDR3 DNA: TGTGCCAGCAGCTTGGAGGGCTATGGCTACACCTTC

J gene: TRBJ1-1
clone size: .
D gene: TRBD1
V gene: TRBV9
CDR3 protein: CASSPSTGENTEAFF
CDR3 DNA: TGTGCCAGCAGCCCTTCGACAGGGGAAAACACTGAAGCTTTCTTT

J gene: TRBJ2-2
clone size: .
D gene: TRBD1
V gene: TRBV27
CDR3 protein: CASSWLGTANTGELFF
CDR3 DNA: TGTGCCAGCAGTTGGCTTGGGACAGCGAACACCGGGGAGCTGTTTTTT

J gene: TRBJ2-6
clone size: few
D gene: .
V gene: TRBV7-2
CDR3 protein: CASSLSFSGANVLTF
CDR3 DNA: TGTGCCAGCAGCCTATCCTTCTCTGGGGCCAACGTCCTGACTTTC

J gene: TRBJ2-3
clone size: .
D gene: TRBD2
V gene: TRBV9
CDR3 protein: CASSVSASGGTDTQYF
CDR3 DNA: TGTGCCAGCAGCGTATCGGCTAGCGGGGGCACAGATACGCAGTATTTT

J gene: TRBJ1-1
clone size: few
D gene: .
V gene: TRBV7-9
CDR3 protein: CASSLAQTADNTEAFF
CDR3 DNA: TGTGCCAGCAGCTTAGCGCAAACAGCGGACAACACTGAAGCTTTCTTT

J gene: TRBJ2-7
clone size: .
D gene: TRBD1
V gene: TRBV19
CDR3 protein: CASSPRDRGKYEQYF
CDR3 DNA: TGTGCCAGTAGTCCCCGGGACAGGGGCAAGTACGAGCAGTACTTC

J gene: TRBJ1-5
clone size: many
D gene: TRBD1
V gene: TRBV5-1
CDR3 protein: CASSLGTGLNQPQHF
CDR3 DNA: TGCGCCAGCAGCTTGGGGACAGGGCTCAATCAGCCCCAGCATTTT

J gene: TRBJ2-1
clone size: .
D gene: TRBD2
V gene: TRBV18
CDR3 protein: CASSPNGLAGYNEQFF
CDR3 DNA: TGTGCCAGCTCCCCGAACGGGCTAGCGGGCTACAATGAGCAGTTCTTC

J gene: TRBJ2-6
clone size: few
D gene: .
V gene: TRBV27
CDR3 protein: CASSLWGAGANVLTF
CDR3 DNA: TGTGCCAGCAGTTTATGGGGAGCTGGGGCCAACGTCCTGACTTTC

J gene: TRBJ1-6
clone size: few
D gene: TRBD1
V gene: TRBV7-2
CDR3 protein: CASSLGRTGVYNSPLHF
CDR3 DNA: TGTGCCAGCAGCTTAGGACGGACAGGCGTCTATAATTCACCCCTCCACTTT

J gene: TRBJ2-4
clone size: few
D gene: TRBD2
V gene: TRBV4-2
CDR3 protein: CASSQDGSGGHQNIQYF
CDR3 DNA: TGTGCCAGCAGCCAAGATGGGAGCGGGGGGCACCAAAACATTCAGTACTTC

J gene: TRBJ1-1
clone size: few
D gene: TRBD1
V gene: TRBV2
CDR3 protein: CASSRDRATEAFF
CDR3 DNA: TGTGCCAGCAGTCGAGACAGGGCCACTGAAGCTTTCTTT

J gene: TRBJ2-3
clone size: .
D gene: TRBD2
V gene: TRBV4-2
CDR3 protein: CASSQVTSGGATDTQYF
CDR3 DNA: TGTGCCAGCAGCCAAGTTACTAGCGGGGGGGCCACAGATACGCAGTATTTT

J gene: TRBJ2-5
clone size: .
D gene: .
V gene: TRBV5-1
CDR3 protein: CASSLAWTAQETQYF
CDR3 DNA: TGCGCCAGCAGCTTGGCCTGGACAGCACAAGAGACCCAGTACTTC

J gene: TRBJ2-7
clone size: .
D gene: .
V gene: TRBV9
CDR3 protein: CASSPSGREQYF
CDR3 DNA: TGTGCCAGCAGCCCCTCGGGGAGGGAGCAGTACTTC

J gene: TRBJ2-3
clone size: .
D gene: .
V gene: TRBV5-1
CDR3 protein: CASSLASSADTQYF
CDR3 DNA: TGCGCCAGCAGCTTGGCTTCTAGCGCGGATACGCAGTATTTT

J gene: TRBJ1-2
clone size: few
D gene: .
V gene: TRBV5-1
CDR3 protein: CASSLDSPNYGYTF
CDR3 DNA: TGCGCCAGCAGCTTAGACAGTCCTAACTATGGCTACACCTTC

J gene: TRBJ2-3
clone size: few
D gene: .
V gene: TRBV7-2
CDR3 protein: CASSQSGSATQYF
CDR3 DNA: TGTGCCAGCAGCCAAAGCGGGTCGGCCACGCAGTATTTT

J gene: TRBJ2-3
clone size: few
D gene: TRBD2
V gene: TRBV18
CDR3 protein: CASSLGLAAPDTQYF
CDR3 DNA: TGTGCCAGCTCACTTGGACTAGCGGCCCCAGATACGCAGTATTTT

J gene: TRBJ2-1
clone size: many
D gene: TRBD2
V gene: TRBV9
CDR3 protein: CASSLSGSNDEQFF
CDR3 DNA: TGTGCCAGCAGCCTGAGCGGGAGTAATGATGAGCAGTTCTTC

J gene: TRBJ2-1
clone size: .
D gene: TRBD2
V gene: TRBV9
CDR3 protein: CASTLGLADIDEQFF
CDR3 DNA: TGTGCCAGCACCCTTGGACTAGCGGATATCGATGAGCAGTTCTTC

J gene: TRBJ2-3
clone size: few
D gene: TRBD2
V gene: TRBV10-3
CDR3 protein: CAISRVAGGTDTQYF
CDR3 DNA: TGTGCCATCAGTCGGGTAGCGGGGGGCACAGATACGCAGTATTTT

J gene: TRBJ1-1
clone size: .
D gene: TRBD1
V gene: TRBV12-5
CDR3 protein: CASGGATGWNTEAFF
CDR3 DNA: TGTGCTAGTGGTGGAGCGACAGGGTGGAACACTGAAGCTTTCTTT

J gene: TRBJ2-1
clone size: few
D gene: .
V gene: TRBV18
CDR3 protein: CASSPGANEQFF
CDR3 DNA: TGTGCCAGCTCACCAGGAGCGAATGAGCAGTTCTTC

J gene: TRBJ2-1
clone size: .
D gene: .
V gene: TRBV4-3
CDR3 protein: CASSPQGGGYNEQFF
CDR3 DNA: TGCGCCAGCAGCCCCCAGGGAGGGGGCTACAATGAGCAGTTCTTC

J gene: TRBJ1-6
clone size: .
D gene: .
V gene: TRBV2
CDR3 protein: CASKETANSPLHF
CDR3 DNA: TGTGCCAGCAAAGAGACAGCCAATTCACCCCTCCACTTT

J gene: TRBJ2-3
clone size: few
D gene: TRBD2
V gene: TRBV4-2
CDR3 protein: CASSSTTGGDTQYF
CDR3 DNA: TGTGCCAGCAGCTCGACCACGGGAGGAGATACGCAGTATTTT

J gene: TRBJ1-1
clone size: .
D gene: .
V gene: TRBV6-1
CDR3 protein: CASSRTVAEAFF
CDR3 DNA: TGTGCCAGCAGTAGGACAGTTGCTGAAGCTTTCTTT

J gene: TRBJ2-1
clone size: .
D gene: TRBD2
V gene: TRBV7-9
CDR3 protein: CASSPGTTLGPGYNEQFF
CDR3 DNA: TGTGCCAGCAGCCCTGGGACTACCCTGGGACCTGGCTACAATGAGCAGTTCTTC

J gene: TRBJ1-4
clone size: few
D gene: .
V gene: TRBV4-1
CDR3 protein: CASSHGQRLEKLFF
CDR3 DNA: TGCGCCAGCAGCCACGGACAGCGTCTTGAAAAACTGTTTTTT

J gene: TRBJ2-3
clone size: .
D gene: .
V gene: TRBV7-2
CDR3 protein: CASSPPSTDTQYF
CDR3 DNA: TGTGCCAGCAGCCCCCCAAGCACAGATACGCAGTATTTT

J gene: TRBJ2-7
clone size: few
D gene: TRBD1
V gene: TRBV7-2
CDR3 protein: CASSIKGAGEQYF
CDR3 DNA: TGTGCCAGCAGCATAAAGGGGGCTGGCGAGCAGTACTTC

J gene: TRBJ2-2
clone size: few
D gene: TRBD1
V gene: TRBV14
CDR3 protein: CASSSIRGPRTGELFF
CDR3 DNA: TGTGCCAGCAGCTCAATCAGGGGGCCTAGGACCGGGGAGCTGTTTTTT

J gene: TRBJ2-3
clone size: few
D gene: TRBD2
V gene: TRBV7-2
CDR3 protein: CASSLNGGGTDTQYF
CDR3 DNA: TGTGCCAGCAGCCTAAACGGGGGGGGCACAGATACGCAGTATTTT

J gene: TRBJ1-2
clone size: .
D gene: TRBD1
V gene: TRBV29-1
CDR3 protein: CSVEPEDRVDYDYTF
CDR3 DNA: TGCAGCGTTGAACCCGAGGACAGGGTCGACTATGACTACACCTTC

J gene: TRBJ1-2
clone size: few
D gene: .
V gene: TRBV2
CDR3 protein: CASSLTDREGYTF
CDR3 DNA: TGTGCCAGCAGCCTAACCGACAGAGAAGGCTACACCTTC

J gene: TRBJ1-1
clone size: .
D gene: TRBD1
V gene: TRBV28
CDR3 protein: CASSWDRQAFF
CDR3 DNA: TGTGCCAGCAGTTGGGACAGGCAAGCTTTCTTT

J gene: TRBJ2-2
clone size: .
D gene: .
V gene: TRBV18
CDR3 protein: CASSPIGDGELFF
CDR3 DNA: TGTGCCAGCTCACCGATCGGAGACGGGGAGCTGTTTTTT

J gene: TRBJ2-7
clone size: few
D gene: TRBD1
V gene: TRBV7-2
CDR3 protein: CASSRQGRQYF
CDR3 DNA: TGTGCCAGCAGCAGACAGGGCCGGCAGTACTTC

J gene: TRBJ2-7
clone size: few
D gene: TRBD1
V gene: TRBV7-9
CDR3 protein: CASSFGQGITYEQYF
CDR3 DNA: TGTGCCAGCAGCTTCGGACAGGGGATTACCTACGAGCAGTACTTC

J gene: TRBJ1-2
clone size: few
D gene: .
V gene: TRBV30
CDR3 protein: CAWSVIDYGYTF
CDR3 DNA: TGTGCCTGGAGTGTAATAGACTATGGCTACACCTTC

J gene: TRBJ2-2
clone size: .
D gene: TRBD1
V gene: TRBV28
CDR3 protein: CASQGQGASGELFF
CDR3 DNA: TGTGCCAGCCAGGGACAGGGGGCCTCCGGGGAGCTGTTTTTT

J gene: TRBJ2-5
clone size: few
D gene: TRBD2
V gene: TRBV5-1
CDR3 protein: CASSTGLAGARWETQYF
CDR3 DNA: TGCGCCAGCAGCACGGGACTAGCGGGAGCCCGGTGGGAGACCCAGTACTTC

J gene: TRBJ1-6
clone size: few
D gene: .
V gene: TRBV14
CDR3 protein: CASSQDRGLDSSPLHF
CDR3 DNA: TGTGCCAGCAGCCAAGATAGAGGACTGGATAGTTCACCCCTCCACTTT